Only one count was recorded for the clone carrying this T cell receptor beta chain. Its matching antigen is unknown. The source of the sample is a study of cytomegalovirus exposure and HLA in healthy donors. The protocol was immunoSEQ multiplex PCR, while the TCRdb copy is restricted to in-frame clones and leaves out a portion. Of roughly 190,000 clones in the sample, roughly 82% are singletons; the top ten hold over 1.3%. Whole-study results and caveats: The study labeled about 160 TCR beta chains cytomegalovirus-associated.

Sample: PBMCs. The clonotype was recovered from a woman aged 18-29 years in good health and CMV-seronegative.

This CDR3 is CATRGQGGGEQYF. The CDR3 coding sequence is TGTGCCACCAGGGGACAGGGGGGGGGCGAGCAGTACTTC. This chain joins TRBV6-1 and TRBJ2-7; TRBD1 agrees at 11 bases. The CDR3 totals 13 residues. Germline V gives CDR1 MNHNS, CDR2 SASEGT. The junction had 8 bases not matched to a gene; V was cut back by 10 bases and J by 6 bases.